Below, one T cell receptor (beta chain) is given with its context. The antigen is unknown. The data belong to a study of cytomegalovirus exposure and HLA in healthy donors. Notes on the study in general: TCR beta chains numbering some 150 were designated cytomegalovirus-associated.

V was shortened by 3 bases and J by 0 bases, with 10 bases between the two germline ends. Germline V gene sequence: CDR1 MNHEY, CDR2 SMNVEV (reference sequence). The CDR3 spans 15 residues. Researchers ran the PCR with 60 Vbeta and 13 Jbeta primers. The protocol was immunoSEQ multiplex PCR, while the TCRdb copy is restricted to in-frame clones and leaves out a portion. This table lists 170,000 or so clones. Sequencing was done on a sample of PBMCs. The V and J genes are TRBV27 and TRBJ2-3; D gene ambiguous. The sequence derives from a man aged 25-45 years in good health and CMV-seronegative. CDR3 residues: CASSFPGLSTDTQYF. As DNA, the CDR3 is TGTGCCAGCAGTTTTCCAGGCCTTAGCACAGATACGCAGTATTTT.